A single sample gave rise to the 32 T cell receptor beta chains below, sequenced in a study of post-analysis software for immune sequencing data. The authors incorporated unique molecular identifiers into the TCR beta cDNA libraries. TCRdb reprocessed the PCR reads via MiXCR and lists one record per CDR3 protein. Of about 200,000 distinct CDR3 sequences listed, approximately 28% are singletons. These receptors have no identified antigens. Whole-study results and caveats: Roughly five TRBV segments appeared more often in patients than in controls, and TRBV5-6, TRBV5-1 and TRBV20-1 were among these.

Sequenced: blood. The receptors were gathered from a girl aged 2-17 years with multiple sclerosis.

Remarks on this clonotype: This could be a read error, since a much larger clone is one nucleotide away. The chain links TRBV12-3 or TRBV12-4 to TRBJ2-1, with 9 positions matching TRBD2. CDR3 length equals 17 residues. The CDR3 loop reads CANSQPPLAGVGNEQFF. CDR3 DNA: TGTGCCAACAGTCAACCCCCCTTAGCGGGAGTGGGCAATGAGCAGTTCTTC.

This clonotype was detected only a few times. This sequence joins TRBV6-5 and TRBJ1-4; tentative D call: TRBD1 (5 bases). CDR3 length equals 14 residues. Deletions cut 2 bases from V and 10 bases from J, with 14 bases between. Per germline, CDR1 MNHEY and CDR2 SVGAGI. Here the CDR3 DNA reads TGTGCCAGCAGTTACGGGGACGGATCGGGAAAACTGTTTTTT. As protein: CASSYGDGSGKLFF.

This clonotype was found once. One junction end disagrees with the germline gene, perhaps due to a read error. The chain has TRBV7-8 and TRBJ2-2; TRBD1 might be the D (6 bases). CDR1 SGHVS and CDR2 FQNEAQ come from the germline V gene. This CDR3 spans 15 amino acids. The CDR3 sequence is CASSLAQGNTGEPFF. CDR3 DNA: TGTGCCAGCAGCTTAGCACAGGGAAATACCGGGGAGCCGTTTTTT.

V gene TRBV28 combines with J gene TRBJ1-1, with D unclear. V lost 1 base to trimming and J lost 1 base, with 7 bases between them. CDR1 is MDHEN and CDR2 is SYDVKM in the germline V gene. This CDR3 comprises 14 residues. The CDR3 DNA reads TGTGCCAGCAGTTTATTCGGCAGGAACACTGAAGCTTTCTTT. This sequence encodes CASSLFGRNTEAFF.

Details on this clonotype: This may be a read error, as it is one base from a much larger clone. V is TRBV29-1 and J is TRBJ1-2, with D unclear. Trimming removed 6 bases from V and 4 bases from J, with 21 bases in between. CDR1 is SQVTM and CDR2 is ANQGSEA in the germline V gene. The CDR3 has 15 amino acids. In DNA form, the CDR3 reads TGCAGCGTCGACGTCGTACCTGACACCTGCTATGGCTACACCTTC. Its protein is CSVDVVPDTCYGYTF.

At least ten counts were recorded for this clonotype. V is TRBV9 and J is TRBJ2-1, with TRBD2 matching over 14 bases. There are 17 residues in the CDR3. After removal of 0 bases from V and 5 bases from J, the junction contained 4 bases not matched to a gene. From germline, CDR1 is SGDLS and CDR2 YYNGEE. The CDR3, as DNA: TGTGCCAGCAGCGTAGGGGGACTAGCGGGGGACCACAATGAGCAGTTCTTC. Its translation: CASSVGGLAGDHNEQFF.

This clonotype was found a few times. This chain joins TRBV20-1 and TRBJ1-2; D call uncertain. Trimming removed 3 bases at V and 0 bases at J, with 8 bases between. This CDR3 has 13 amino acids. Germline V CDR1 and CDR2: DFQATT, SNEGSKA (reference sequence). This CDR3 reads CSARPSTNYGYTF. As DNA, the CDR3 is TGCAGTGCTAGGCCTTCAACTAACTATGGCTACACCTTC.

CDR3 in DNA: TGTGCCAGCAGCTTATCGTCGGGGAGGAATTCACCCCTCCACTTT. It specifies CASSLSSGRNSPLHF. This chain connects TRBV7-9 to TRBJ1-6; no reliable D call. This CDR3 has 15 residues. CDR1 and CDR2 from the germline V gene are SEHNR and FQNEAQ (reference sequence). Trimming cost V 2 bases and J 7 bases, with 12 bases left between them.

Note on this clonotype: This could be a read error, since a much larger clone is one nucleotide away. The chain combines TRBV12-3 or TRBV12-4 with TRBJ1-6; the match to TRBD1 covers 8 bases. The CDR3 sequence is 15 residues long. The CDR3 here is CASSQRTGRNSSLHF. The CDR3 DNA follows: TGTGCCAGCAGCCAGAGGACAGGGAGGAATTCATCCCTCCACTTT.

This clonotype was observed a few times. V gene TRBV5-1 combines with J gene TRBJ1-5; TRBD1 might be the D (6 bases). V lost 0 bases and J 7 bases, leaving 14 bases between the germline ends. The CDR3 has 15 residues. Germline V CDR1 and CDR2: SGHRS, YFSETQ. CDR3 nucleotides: TGCGCCAGCAGCTTGGCCCCAGGGGACCCACAGCCCCAGCATTTT. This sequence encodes CASSLAPGDPQPQHF. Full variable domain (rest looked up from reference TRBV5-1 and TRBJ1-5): KAGVTQTPRYLIKTRGQQVTLSCSPISGHRSVSWYQQTPGQGLQFLFEYFSETQRNKGNFPGRFSGRQFSNSRSEMNVSTLELGDSALYLCASSLAPGDPQPQHFGDGTRLSIL.

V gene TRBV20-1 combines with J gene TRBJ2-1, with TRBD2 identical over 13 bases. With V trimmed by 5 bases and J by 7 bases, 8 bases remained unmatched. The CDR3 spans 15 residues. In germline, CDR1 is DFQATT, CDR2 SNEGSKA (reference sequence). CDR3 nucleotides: TGCAGTGCTGCTACTAGCGGGGGGGCCCGGAATGAGCAGTTCTTC. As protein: CSAATSGGARNEQFF.

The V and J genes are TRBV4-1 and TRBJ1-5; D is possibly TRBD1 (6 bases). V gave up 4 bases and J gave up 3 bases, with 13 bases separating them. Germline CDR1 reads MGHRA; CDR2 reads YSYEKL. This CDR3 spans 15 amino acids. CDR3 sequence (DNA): TGCGCCAGCAGCCTTATCCAGGGGCCCAATCAGCCCCAGCATTTT. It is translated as CASSLIQGPNQPQHF.

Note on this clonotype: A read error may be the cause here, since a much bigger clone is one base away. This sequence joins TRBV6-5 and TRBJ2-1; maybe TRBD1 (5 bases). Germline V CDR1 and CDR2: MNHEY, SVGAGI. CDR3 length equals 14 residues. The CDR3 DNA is TGTGTCAGCAGTTATAAGGGGAACTACAATGAGCAGTTCTTC. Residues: CVSSYKGNYNEQFF.

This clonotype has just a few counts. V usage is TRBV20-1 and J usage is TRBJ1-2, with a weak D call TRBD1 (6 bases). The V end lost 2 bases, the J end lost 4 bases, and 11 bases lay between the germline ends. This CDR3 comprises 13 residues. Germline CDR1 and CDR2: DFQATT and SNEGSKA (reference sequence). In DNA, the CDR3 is TGCAGTGCTAGACGGACAGCCTTCTATGGCTACACCTTC. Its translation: CSARRTAFYGYTF.

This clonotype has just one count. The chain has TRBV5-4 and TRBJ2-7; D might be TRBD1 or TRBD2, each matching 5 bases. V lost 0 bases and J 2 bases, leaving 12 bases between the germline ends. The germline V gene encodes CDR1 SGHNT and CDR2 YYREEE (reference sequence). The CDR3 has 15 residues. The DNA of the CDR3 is TGTGCCAGCAGCTTGGAGGGACGAGAGGCCTACGAGCAGTACTTC. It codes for CASSLEGREAYEQYF.

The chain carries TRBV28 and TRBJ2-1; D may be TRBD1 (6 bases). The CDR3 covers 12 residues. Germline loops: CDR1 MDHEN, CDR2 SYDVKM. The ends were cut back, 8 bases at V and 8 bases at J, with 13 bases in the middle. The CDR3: CASFNRADEQFF. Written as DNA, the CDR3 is TGTGCCAGCTTTAACAGGGCTGATGAGCAGTTCTTC. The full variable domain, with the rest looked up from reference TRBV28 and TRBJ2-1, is DVKVTQSSRYLVKRTGEKVFLECVQDMDHENMFWYRQDPGLGLRLIYFSYDVKMKEKGDIPEGYSVSREKKERFSLILESASTNQTSMYLCASFNRADEQFFGPGTRLTVL.

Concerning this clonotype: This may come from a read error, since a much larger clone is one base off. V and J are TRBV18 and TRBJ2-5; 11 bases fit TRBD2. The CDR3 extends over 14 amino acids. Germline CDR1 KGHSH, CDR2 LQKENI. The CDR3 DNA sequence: TGTGCCAGCGCACCGACTAGCGGGGAAGAGACCCAGTACTTC. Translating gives CASAPTSGEETQYF.

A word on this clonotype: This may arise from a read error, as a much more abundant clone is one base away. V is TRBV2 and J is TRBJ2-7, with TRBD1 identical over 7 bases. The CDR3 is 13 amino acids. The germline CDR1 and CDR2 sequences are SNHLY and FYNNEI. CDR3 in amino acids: CASRGTASYERYF. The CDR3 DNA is TGTGCCAGCAGGGGGACAGCTTCCTACGAGCGGTACTTC.

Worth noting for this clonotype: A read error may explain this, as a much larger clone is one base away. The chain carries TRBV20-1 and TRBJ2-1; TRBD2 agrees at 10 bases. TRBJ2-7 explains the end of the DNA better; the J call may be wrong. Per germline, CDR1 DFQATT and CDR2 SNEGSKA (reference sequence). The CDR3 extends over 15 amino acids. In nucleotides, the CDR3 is TGCAGTGCTAGAGATCCTAGCGGGAGCTACAATGAGCAGTACTTC. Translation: CSARDPSGSYNEQYF.

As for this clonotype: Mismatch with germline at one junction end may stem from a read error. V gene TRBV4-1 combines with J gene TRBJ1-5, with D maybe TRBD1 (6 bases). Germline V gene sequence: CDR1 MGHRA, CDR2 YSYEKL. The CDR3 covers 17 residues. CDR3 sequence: CASTQSAGGGPNQPQHF. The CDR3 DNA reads TGCGCCAGCACCCAATCGGCTGGAGGGGGGCCCAATCAGCCCCAGCATTTT.

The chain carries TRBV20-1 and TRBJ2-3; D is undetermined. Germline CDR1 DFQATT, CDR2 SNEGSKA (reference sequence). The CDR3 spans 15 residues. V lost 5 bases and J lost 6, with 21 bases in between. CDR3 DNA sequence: TGCAGTGCTCCCATTCCGGAACAAAAGGGCGATACGCAGTATTTT. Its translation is CSAPIPEQKGDTQYF.

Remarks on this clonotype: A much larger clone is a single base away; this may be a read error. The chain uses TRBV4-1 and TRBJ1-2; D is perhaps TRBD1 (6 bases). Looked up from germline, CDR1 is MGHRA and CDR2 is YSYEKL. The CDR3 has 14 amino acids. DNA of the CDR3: TGCACCAGCAGCCAGGGGCCGGGGAGCTATGGCTACACCTTC. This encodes CTSSQGPGSYGYTF.

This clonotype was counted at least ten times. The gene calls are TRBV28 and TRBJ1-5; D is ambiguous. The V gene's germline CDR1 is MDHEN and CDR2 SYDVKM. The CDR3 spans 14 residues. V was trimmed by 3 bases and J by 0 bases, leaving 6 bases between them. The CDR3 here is CASSLLISNQPQHF. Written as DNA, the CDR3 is TGTGCCAGCAGTTTGTTGATTAGCAATCAGCCCCAGCATTTT. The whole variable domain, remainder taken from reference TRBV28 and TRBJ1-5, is DVKVTQSSRYLVKRTGEKVFLECVQDMDHENMFWYRQDPGLGLRLIYFSYDVKMKEKGDIPEGYSVSREKKERFSLILESASTNQTSMYLCASSLLISNQPQHFGDGTRLSIL.

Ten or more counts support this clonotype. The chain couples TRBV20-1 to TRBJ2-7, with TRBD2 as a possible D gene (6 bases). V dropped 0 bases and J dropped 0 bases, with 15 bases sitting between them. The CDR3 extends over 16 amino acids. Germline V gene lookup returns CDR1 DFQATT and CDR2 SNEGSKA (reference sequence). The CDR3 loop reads CSARDWGSGGSYEQYF. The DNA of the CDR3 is TGCAGTGCTAGAGATTGGGGATCCGGGGGCTCCTACGAGCAGTACTTC.

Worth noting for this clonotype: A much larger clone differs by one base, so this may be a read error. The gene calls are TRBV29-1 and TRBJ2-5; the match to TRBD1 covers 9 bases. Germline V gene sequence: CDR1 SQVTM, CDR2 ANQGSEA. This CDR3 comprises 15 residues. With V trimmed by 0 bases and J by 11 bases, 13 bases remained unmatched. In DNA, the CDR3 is TGCAGCGTTGAAGAGACAGGGGGAGCACGCAATGAGCAGTACTTC. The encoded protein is CSVEETGGARNEQYF.

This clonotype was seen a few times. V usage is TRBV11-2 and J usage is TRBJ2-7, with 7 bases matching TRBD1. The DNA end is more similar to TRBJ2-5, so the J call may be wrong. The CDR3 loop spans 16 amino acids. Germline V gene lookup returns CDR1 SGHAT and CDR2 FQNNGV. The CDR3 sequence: CASSLKWAGGLETQYF. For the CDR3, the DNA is TGTGCCAGCAGCTTAAAGTGGGCAGGGGGTCTGGAGACCCAGTACTTC.

CDR3 loop: CASSLPAGHTDTQYF. The CDR3 bases are TGCGCCAGCAGCTTACCAGCGGGGCACACAGATACGCAGTATTTT. The chain uses TRBV5-1 and TRBJ2-3; TRBD2 matches 7 bases. CDR1 SGHRS and CDR2 YFSETQ come from the germline V gene. The CDR3 has 15 residues. V shed 2 bases, J shed 2 bases, and the junction held 5 bases outside the gene matches.

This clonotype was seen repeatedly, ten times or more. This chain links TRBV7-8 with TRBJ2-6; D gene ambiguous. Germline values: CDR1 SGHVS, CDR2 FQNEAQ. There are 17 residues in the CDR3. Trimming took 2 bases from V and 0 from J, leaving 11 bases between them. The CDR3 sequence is CASSLRAASSGANVLTF. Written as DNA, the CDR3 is TGTGCCAGCAGCTTAAGGGCAGCAAGCTCTGGGGCCAACGTCCTGACTTTC. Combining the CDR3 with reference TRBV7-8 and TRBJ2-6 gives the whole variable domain GAGVSQSPRYKVAKRGQDVALRCDPISGHVSLFWYQQALGQGPEFLTYFQNEAQLDKSGLPSDRFFAERPEGSVSTLKIQRTQQEDSAVYLCASSLRAASSGANVLTFGAGSRLTVL.

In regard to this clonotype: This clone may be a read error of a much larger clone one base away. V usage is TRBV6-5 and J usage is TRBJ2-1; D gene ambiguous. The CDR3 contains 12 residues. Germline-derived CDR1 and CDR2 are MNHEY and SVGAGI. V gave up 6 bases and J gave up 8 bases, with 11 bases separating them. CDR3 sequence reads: CASSWSSYEQFF. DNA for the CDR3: TGTGCCAGCAGCTGGTCTAGTTATGAGCAGTTCTTC.

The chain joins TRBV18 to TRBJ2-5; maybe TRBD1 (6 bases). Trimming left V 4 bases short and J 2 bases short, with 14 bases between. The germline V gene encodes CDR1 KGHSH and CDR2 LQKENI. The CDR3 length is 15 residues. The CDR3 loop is CASSQSGTQQETQYF. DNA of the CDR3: TGTGCCAGCTCACAATCCGGGACACAACAAGAGACCCAGTACTTC.

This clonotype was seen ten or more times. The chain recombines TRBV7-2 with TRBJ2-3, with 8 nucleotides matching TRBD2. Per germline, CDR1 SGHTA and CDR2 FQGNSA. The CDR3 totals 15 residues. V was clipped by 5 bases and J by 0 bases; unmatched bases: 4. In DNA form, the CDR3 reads TGTGCCAGCAGCCGTAGCGGGACTAGCACAGATACGCAGTATTTT. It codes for CASSRSGTSTDTQYF. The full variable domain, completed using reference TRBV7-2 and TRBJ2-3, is GAGVSQSPSNKVTEKGKDVELRCDPISGHTALYWYRQSLGQGLEFLIYFQGNSAPDKSGLPSDRFSAERTGGSVSTLTIQRTQQEDSAVYLCASSRSGTSTDTQYFGPGTRLTVL.

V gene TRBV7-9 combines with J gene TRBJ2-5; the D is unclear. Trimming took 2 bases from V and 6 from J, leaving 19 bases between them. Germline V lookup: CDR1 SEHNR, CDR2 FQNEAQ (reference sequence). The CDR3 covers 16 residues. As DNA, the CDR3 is TGTGCCAGCAGCTTAAAATCGGAAGGGTCTGGGAAGACCCAGTACTTC. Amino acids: CASSLKSEGSGKTQYF.